Each of the 9 T cell receptor beta chains below was sequenced from the same sample in a study of blood T cell repertoires in COVID-19. The protocol was immunoSEQ multiplex PCR, while the TCRdb copy is restricted to in-frame clones and leaves out a portion. The sample yields 50,000 to 55,000 clones, 82% seen once. The sample comprised peripheral blood. The receptor set was obtained from a human donor in a cohort sampled during active COVID-19.

The CDR3: CASSRGVKSTDTQYF. The CDR3 DNA is TGTGCCAGTAGTCGCGGGGTCAAGAGCACAGATACGCAGTATTTT. The chain is built from TRBV19 and TRBJ2-3, with D maybe TRBD2 (6 bases). Per the germline V gene, CDR1 is LNHDA and CDR2 is SQIVND (reference sequence). The CDR3 contains 15 residues. V lost 5 bases, J lost 0 bases, and 12 bases lay in between.

This chain joins TRBV9 and TRBJ2-2; a weak D match, TRBD2 (7 bases). CDR1 SGDLS and CDR2 YYNGEE come from the germline V gene. Deletions cut 2 bases from V and 4 bases from J, with 9 bases between. The CDR3 is 14 residues long. CDR3 nucleotide sequence: TGTGCCAGCAGCGTTGGGGGGGCCACCGGGGAGCTGTTTTTT. As protein: CASSVGGATGELFF.

V and J are TRBV4-3 and TRBJ1-2; 9 nucleotides align to TRBD1. V gave up 0 bases and J gave up 4 bases; unmatched junction bases: 9. The germline V gene has CDR1 LGHNA and CDR2 YSLEER. The CDR3 covers 17 residues. CDR3 in amino acids: CASSQDPQGAVGYGYTF. DNA of the CDR3: TGCGCCAGCAGCCAAGACCCACAGGGGGCAGTAGGCTATGGCTACACCTTC.

V and J are TRBV18 and TRBJ1-2, with 12 positions matching TRBD1. Germline CDR1 reads KGHSH; CDR2 reads LQKENI. V lost 2 bases and J lost 8; bases outside the gene matches: 15. The CDR3 covers 18 residues. This CDR3 reads CASSPSAGTGGGRFGYTF. The CDR3 DNA is TGTGCCAGCTCACCATCGGCCGGGACAGGGGGCGGTAGGTTCGGCTACACCTTC.

The chain has TRBV7-3 and TRBJ1-1; no definite D call. CDR3 size: 13 residues. Trimming removed 2 bases from V and 1 base from J, with 5 bases in between. Germline values: CDR1 SGHTA, CDR2 FQGTGA. The DNA for the CDR3 is TGTGCCAGCAGCTTATATAAGAACACTGAAGCTTTCTTT. Residues: CASSLYKNTEAFF.

The chain combines TRBV9 with TRBJ2-1; the match to TRBD2 covers 10 bases. The CDR3 is 14 residues long. Trimming took 7 bases from V and 9 from J; bases not matched to a gene: 10. Germline values: CDR1 SGDLS, CDR2 YYNGEE. The CDR3 region is CASGKASGSTEQFF. The CDR3 nucleotides are TGTGCCAGCGGTAAAGCTAGCGGGAGCACTGAGCAGTTCTTC.

V gene TRBV6-2 or TRBV6-3 combines with J gene TRBJ2-5, with a possible D match to TRBD1 (6 bases). V lost 3 bases and J lost 5, with 10 bases in between. The length of the CDR3 is 13 residues. In germline, CDR1 is MNHEY, CDR2 SVGEGT. DNA of the CDR3: TGTGCCAGCAGTTATTGGGGGCAGGAGACCCAGTACTTC. Translation gives CASSYWGQETQYF.

This clone was seen more than once but under ten times. The chain links TRBV24-1 to TRBJ1-5; D may be TRBD1 (5 bases). Trimming took 9 bases from V and 2 from J, leaving 10 bases between them. The CDR3 has 13 amino acids. Germline V gene lookup returns CDR1 KGHDR and CDR2 SFDVKD. CDR3 coding DNA: TGTGCCACCTTCCACAGGCGCAATCAGCCCCAGCATTTT. It is translated as CATFHRRNQPQHF.

This chain uses TRBV7-9 with TRBJ2-7; 7 nucleotides line up with TRBD2. Germline CDR1 SEHNR, CDR2 FQNEAQ (reference sequence). The CDR3 has 15 residues. V lost 2 bases and J lost 2; bases outside the gene matches: 6. CDR3 DNA sequence: TGTGCCAGCAGCTTACGGGCTAGCGGACCCTACGAGCAGTACTTC. Translation gives CASSLRASGPYEQYF. Variable domain in full (rest from reference TRBV7-9 and TRBJ2-7): DTGVSQNPRHKITKRGQNVTFRCDPISEHNRLYWYRQTLGQGPEFLTYFQNEAQLEKSRLLSDRFSAERPKGSFSTLEIQRTEQGDSAMYLCASSLRASGPYEQYFGPGTRLTVT.